One sample yielded the 27 T cell receptor beta chains listed below, sequenced in a study of radiotherapy plus CTLA-4 blockade in lung cancer. TCRdb keeps only in-frame clones here, not all; method: immunoSEQ multiplex PCR. Among about 19,000 clones listed, about 84% were seen once. The material sequenced was peripheral blood, taken from a patient treated with radiotherapy plus ipilimumab. The receptor source for this set is a human donor with non-small cell lung cancer whose response to radiotherapy plus ipilimumab could not be evaluated.

CDR3 in DNA: TGTGCCAGCAGTCCCCCGACAGGTTCCTACGAGCAGTACTTC. Protein: CASSPPTGSYEQYF. The chain links TRBV27 to TRBJ2-7, with D maybe TRBD1 (6 bases). The V gene's germline CDR1 is MNHEY and CDR2 SMNVEV (reference sequence). Trimming left V 5 bases short and J 1 base short, with 12 bases between. This CDR3 contains 14 residues.

The chain carries TRBV11-3 and TRBJ2-4; the D gene is possibly TRBD2 (6 bases). This CDR3 region has 15 residues. Per the germline V gene, CDR1 is SGHNT and CDR2 is YENEEA. Trimming took off 5 bases at V and 0 bases at J, with 11 bases between the two ends. In DNA, the CDR3 is TGTGCCAGCAGCCGGGAGACGGTAGCCAAAAACATTCAGTACTTC. It yields the protein CASSRETVAKNIQYF.

The chain recombines TRBV28 with TRBJ1-3; no firm D call. This CDR3 is 15 amino acids long. Germline CDR1 reads MDHEN; CDR2 reads SYDVKM. Trimming removed 2 bases at V and 3 bases at J, with 11 bases between. The CDR3 bases are TGTGCCAGCAGTTTAGAGGGTGGAGGTGGAAACACCATATATTTT. This sequence encodes CASSLEGGGGNTIYF.

The rearrangement joins TRBV25-1 to TRBJ2-1; maybe TRBD2 (6 bases). CDR3 size: 13 residues. In germline, CDR1 is MGHDK, CDR2 SYGVNS. Trimming took 6 bases from V and 10 from J, leaving 16 bases between them. The CDR3 DNA is TGTGCCAGCAGCCCTTGGGGAGGCACGGAGCAGTTCTTC. Residues: CASSPWGGTEQFF.

This sequence joins TRBV6-1 and TRBJ1-5; D is uncertain. The ends were cut back, 6 bases at V and 0 bases at J, with 12 bases in the middle. The CDR3 extends over 15 amino acids. CDR1 is MNHNS, CDR2 SASEGT, per germline. The CDR3 region is CASSREGYSNQPQHF. CDR3 DNA sequence: TGTGCCAGCAGCCGGGAGGGTTATAGCAATCAGCCCCAGCATTTT.

J is TRBJ2-1 and V is TRBV6-6; 7 bases match TRBD2. The CDR3 spans 14 residues. Germline V lookup: CDR1 MNHNY, CDR2 SVGAGI (reference sequence). Trimming at V came to 0 bases and at J to 6 bases, leaving 2 bases not matched to a gene. Written as DNA, the CDR3 is TGTGCCAGCAGTTACTCGGGGGGGGGCAATGAGCAGTTCTTC. It yields the protein CASSYSGGGNEQFF.

This clone has more than one count but fewer than ten. This rearrangement joins TRBV7-8 to TRBJ1-5; D not resolved. The CDR3 has 14 amino acids. V was clipped by 4 bases and J by 2 bases, with 9 bases between them. Germline V gene lookup returns CDR1 SGHVS and CDR2 FQNEAQ. The CDR3 sequence: CASSSREGNQPQHF. Written as DNA, the CDR3 is TGTGCCAGCAGCTCAAGGGAGGGCAATCAGCCCCAGCATTTT. The full variable domain, with the rest looked up from reference TRBV7-8 and TRBJ1-5, is GAGVSQSPRYKVAKRGQDVALRCDPISGHVSLFWYQQALGQGPEFLTYFQNEAQLDKSGLPSDRFFAERPEGSVSTLKIQRTQQEDSAVYLCASSSREGNQPQHFGDGTRLSIL.

The V call is TRBV6-6, the J call TRBJ1-2; D is perhaps TRBD1 (6 bases). The CDR3 runs to 14 residues. The V gene lost 7 bases and the J gene lost 6 bases, with 18 bases spanning the gap. Germline V gene data show CDR1 as MNHNY and CDR2 as SVGAGI (reference sequence). The CDR3 reads CASTKEQGIDGYTF. The CDR3 region has the DNA TGTGCCAGCACAAAAGAACAGGGAATCGATGGCTACACCTTC.

This rearrangement joins TRBV7-3 to TRBJ2-7, with D tentatively TRBD2 (5 bases). Trimming cost V 5 bases and J 2 bases, with 10 bases left between them. Germline loops: CDR1 SGHTA, CDR2 FQGTGA. This CDR3 spans 13 amino acids. Here the CDR3 DNA reads TGTGCCAGCAGCCACGGGGATACCTACGAGCAGTACTTC. Residues: CASSHGDTYEQYF.

The rearrangement links TRBV5-1 to TRBJ1-2; 10 positions match TRBD1. Germline V gives CDR1 SGHRS, CDR2 YFSETQ. This CDR3 comprises 15 residues. The ends lost 4 bases at V and 2 bases at J; junction bases unmatched: 5. CDR3 in amino acids: CASSSGDRGNYGYTF. CDR3 bases: TGCGCCAGCAGCAGTGGGGACAGGGGCAACTATGGCTACACCTTC.

The rearrangement joins TRBV6-1 to TRBJ2-5; D is undetermined. The CDR3 spans 13 residues. V shed 9 bases and J shed 5 bases, with 16 bases lying between them. Looked up from germline, CDR1 is MNHNS and CDR2 is SASEGT. This chain's CDR3 is CASSGLTTETQYF. The CDR3, as DNA: TGTGCCAGTTCCGGTCTAACTACCGAGACCCAGTACTTC.

The rearrangement links TRBV7-8 to TRBJ2-5, with 7 bases fitting TRBD2. The trim removed 8 bases at V and 2 bases at J, leaving 2 bases unmatched. CDR3 length: 12 residues. Germline V gives CDR1 SGHVS, CDR2 FQNEAQ. CDR3 sequence: CASGGGQETQYF. For the CDR3, the DNA is TGTGCCAGCGGGGGGGGGCAAGAGACCCAGTACTTC.

This clone was recorded only once. As DNA, the CDR3 is TGCAGTGCCCAGGGCGGAAACACCATATATTTT. Residues: CSAQGGNTIYF. This sequence joins TRBV20-1 and TRBJ1-3, with D perhaps matching TRBD1 (5 bases). Germline CDR1 is DFQATT and CDR2 is SNEGSKA (reference sequence). The CDR3 contains 11 residues. V was pared by 6 bases and J by 4 bases, with 7 bases between.

The V and J genes are TRBV9 and TRBJ1-2, with D perhaps matching TRBD1 (5 bases). Germline CDR1 is SGDLS and CDR2 is YYNGEE. The CDR3 consists of 13 residues. Trimming removed 7 bases at V and 6 bases at J, with 16 bases between. CDR3 protein: CASSPAGSHGYTF. CDR3 in DNA: TGTGCCAGCTCACCCGCAGGGTCTCATGGCTACACCTTC.

The chain has TRBV28 and TRBJ2-5; D is possibly TRBD2 (7 bases). The CDR3 length is 15 residues. Trimming took off 8 bases at V and 6 bases at J, with 22 bases between the two ends. The germline CDR1 and CDR2 sequences are MDHEN and SYDVKM. This chain's CDR3 is CASGGAEESVQTQYF. DNA for the CDR3: TGTGCCAGCGGGGGGGCGGAGGAGTCGGTCCAGACCCAGTACTTC.

The gene calls are TRBV18 and TRBJ2-3; no firm D call. The CDR3 consists of 15 residues. The germline V gene has CDR1 KGHSH and CDR2 LQKENI. V was clipped by 3 bases and J by 3 bases, with 13 bases between them. This CDR3 is CASSPMSAATDTQYF. The CDR3 DNA reads TGTGCCAGCTCACCCATGAGCGCAGCGACAGATACGCAGTATTTT.

The rearrangement joins TRBV9 to TRBJ2-3; 9 nucleotides line up with TRBD1. The CDR3 contains 23 residues. V lost 4 bases, J lost 1 base, and 28 bases stayed unmatched. Germline V CDR1 and CDR2: SGDLS, YYNGEE. DNA for the CDR3: TGTGCCAGCAGCATCGGACAGGGGACGCGTCCGAGCGGAACCCCCAGGGGCACAGATACGCAGTATTTT. It encodes CASSIGQGTRPSGTPRGTDTQYF.

V gene TRBV9 combines with J gene TRBJ1-1, with D perhaps matching TRBD1 (6 bases). Trimming stripped 0 bases from V and 0 bases from J, with 12 bases between. CDR3 length equals 16 residues. Per the germline V gene, CDR1 is SGDLS and CDR2 is YYNGEE. The CDR3 loop reads CASSVGQARMNTEAFF. The CDR3 DNA follows: TGTGCCAGCAGCGTAGGACAGGCCAGAATGAACACTGAAGCTTTCTTT.

The chain combines TRBV19 with TRBJ2-1, with no clear D. Looked up from germline, CDR1 is LNHDA and CDR2 is SQIVND (reference sequence). The length of the CDR3 is 13 residues. The V end was cut by 3 bases, the J end by 6 bases, with 9 bases between. The CDR3 is CASSMSGGNEQFF. Written as DNA, the CDR3 is TGTGCCAGTAGTATGAGTGGCGGCAATGAGCAGTTCTTC.

The V and J genes are TRBV9 and TRBJ2-1; TRBD2 matches at 7 bases. Germline values: CDR1 SGDLS, CDR2 YYNGEE. CDR3 length: 15 residues. The V segment lost 4 bases and the J segment 3 bases; nucleotides outside the gene matches: 7. The CDR3 sequence is CASSPSGTGYNEQFF. The CDR3 DNA reads TGTGCCAGCAGCCCGAGCGGGACTGGCTACAATGAGCAGTTCTTC.

This clone was recorded once. The chain joins TRBV11-3 to TRBJ2-1, with 7 bases lining up with TRBD2. This CDR3 is 15 amino acids long. J was trimmed by 6 bases and V by 5 bases; bases with no gene match: 10. CDR1 is SGHNT, CDR2 YENEEA, per germline. CDR3 nucleotide sequence: TGTGCCAGCAGCCCTCGCGGGGGTTTTTTCAATGAGCAGTTCTTC. Its translation is CASSPRGGFFNEQFF.

V gene TRBV7-2 combines with J gene TRBJ2-7; 8 bases line up with TRBD2. Germline trimming cut 2 bases from V and 1 base from J; bases unmatched to any gene: 4. This CDR3 has 15 residues. In germline, CDR1 is SGHTA, CDR2 FQGNSA. The CDR3 nucleotides are TGTGCCAGCAGCTTAAGCGGGGGACCATCCTACGAGCAGTACTTC. It codes for CASSLSGGPSYEQYF. Based on the CDR3 plus reference TRBV7-2 and TRBJ2-7, the full variable domain is GAGVSQSPSNKVTEKGKDVELRCDPISGHTALYWYRQSLGQGLEFLIYFQGNSAPDKSGLPSDRFSAERTGGSVSTLTIQRTQQEDSAVYLCASSLSGGPSYEQYFGPGTRLTVT.

This clone showed up just once. The chain has TRBV28 and TRBJ1-5; D gene ambiguous. CDR3 length: 14 residues. Germline CDR1 is MDHEN and CDR2 is SYDVKM. V was clipped by 7 bases and J by 6 bases, with 16 bases between them. The CDR3 DNA sequence: TGTGCCAGCACCTTTGCAGGCAACATTCAGCCCCAGCATTTT. It is translated as CASTFAGNIQPQHF.

The chain employs TRBV28 and TRBJ2-7, with TRBD1 matching 8 bases. The CDR3 extends over 14 amino acids. V gave up 3 bases and J gave up 4 bases; unmatched junction bases: 5. CDR1 MDHEN and CDR2 SYDVKM come from the germline V gene. The DNA for the CDR3 is TGTGCCAGCAGTTTGGACAGGGAAGGTTACGAGCAGTACTTC. Amino acid sequence: CASSLDREGYEQYF.

This clone was detected only once. The V gene is TRBV6-1, the J gene TRBJ2-1, with TRBD2 matching 9 bases. The CDR3 totals 14 residues. The V and J ends lost 6 bases and 7 bases, in that order; junction bases with no gene match: 7. Germline lookup yields CDR1 MNHNS and CDR2 SASEGT. The CDR3 sequence: CASRLAGLLNEQFF. CDR3 in DNA: TGTGCCAGCAGGCTAGCGGGGCTTTTGAATGAGCAGTTCTTC.

The CDR3 spells CASSFGLTGTGKASGAFF. Written as DNA, the CDR3 is TGTGCCAGCAGCTTTGGATTAACCGGGACAGGGAAGGCTAGTGGAGCTTTCTTT. This chain joins TRBV5-4 and TRBJ1-1, with 9 bases identical to TRBD1. V lost 2 bases to trimming and J lost 10 bases; unmatched junction nucleotides: 21. Per germline, CDR1 SGHNT and CDR2 YYREEE (reference sequence). This CDR3 comprises 18 residues. The full variable domain, in which reference TRBV5-4 and TRBJ1-1 provide the parts outside the CDR3, is ETGVTQSPTHLIKTRGQQVTLRCSSQSGHNTVSWYQQALGQGPQFIFQYYREEENGRGNFPPRFSGLQFPNYSSELNVNALELDDSALYLCASSFGLTGTGKASGAFFGQGTRLTVV.

The chain joins TRBV19 to TRBJ1-3; D is ambiguous. V lost 7 bases and J lost 0, with 16 bases in between. CDR1 and CDR2 from the germline V gene are LNHDA and SQIVND (reference sequence). CDR3 size: 16 residues. CDR3 nucleotide sequence: TGTGCCAGTATGGAGGTGATAAGAACCTCTGGAAACACCATATATTTT. Its translation is CASMEVIRTSGNTIYF.